This T cell receptor beta chain was found in a study of post-analysis software for immune sequencing data. Overall study context: In terms of disease course, relapsing-remitting, secondary progressive and progressive-relapsing multiple sclerosis were included.

Prepared libraries of TCR beta cDNA carried unique molecular identifiers. TCRdb itself ran the PCR reads through MiXCR, one entry per CDR3 protein. The data show 650,000 to 850,000 distinct CDR3 sequences, with about 53% seen just once and 4.6% held by the top ten. Remarks on this clonotype: The antigen is undetermined.

After removal of 0 bases from V and 1 base from J, the junction contained 11 bases not matched to a gene. CDR1 is SGHDN, CDR2 FVKESK, per germline. The CDR3 length is 18 residues. Study-level points and caveats: Compared against controls, patients with multiple sclerosis displayed significantly lower normalized Chao1 diversity. Patients had higher frequencies than controls of roughly 5 TRBV segments, including TRBV5-6, TRBV5-1 and TRBV20-1.

J is TRBJ2-7 and V is TRBV14, with TRBD2 matching over 8 bases. Sequenced: blood. The TCR sequence derives from a girl between 5 and 17 years old with multiple sclerosis. This CDR3 is CASSQETSVWGASYEQYF. In DNA, the CDR3 is TGTGCCAGCAGCCAAGAGACTAGCGTTTGGGGAGCATCCTACGAGCAGTACTTC. Based on the CDR3 plus reference TRBV14 and TRBJ2-7, the full variable domain is EAGVTQFPSHSVIEKGQTVTLRCDPISGHDNLYWYRRVMGKEIKFLLHFVKESKQDESGMPNNRFLAERTGGTYSTLKVQPAELEDSGVYFCASSQETSVWGASYEQYFGPGTRLTVT.